This passage covers 4 T cell receptor beta chains from one sample sequenced in a study of T cell responses to AZD1222 COVID-19 vaccine. Repertoires were generated with immunoSEQ multiplex PCR, while TCRdb's copy carries only in-frame clones and drops some. The sample has 130,000 or so clones; approximately 92% are singletons. The sequencing used peripheral blood, collected 28 days after the second dose of the MenACWY control vaccine. The receptors stem from an adult who received the MenACWY meningococcal vaccine as a control.

The V and J genes are TRBV10-3 and TRBJ2-1; 13 bases are a match to TRBD2. The CDR3 totals 16 residues. CDR1 is ENHRY and CDR2 is SYGVKD in the germline V gene. V trimming: 0 bases; J trimming: 5 bases; junction bases outside the gene matches: 1. CDR3 nucleotide sequence: TGTGCCATCAGTGAGTCAACTAGCGGGGGGGACAATGAGCAGTTCTTC. Its protein product is CAISESTSGGDNEQFF.

This chain joins TRBV15 and TRBJ2-4, with 8 bases identical to TRBD2. J lost 2 bases, V lost 4 bases, and 7 bases had no gene match. The CDR3 extends over 16 amino acids. Germline CDR1 and CDR2: LNHNV and YYDKDF (reference sequence). This CDR3 is CATSMGLEGTKNIQYF. In nucleotides, the CDR3 is TGTGCCACCAGCATGGGACTAGAGGGTACCAAAAACATTCAGTACTTC.

The table lists this clone with a count of one. The junction and the germline gene differ at one end; a read error may be behind it. V is TRBV2 and J is TRBJ2-5; tentative D call: TRBD2 (5 bases). The germline V gene encodes CDR1 SNHLY and CDR2 FYNNEI. This CDR3 has 13 amino acids. The CDR3 loop is CASREDYQETQYF. CDR3 sequence (DNA): TGTGCCAGCAGGGAAGACTATCAAGAGACCCAGTACTTC. Based on the CDR3 plus reference TRBV2 and TRBJ2-5, the full variable domain is EPEVTQTPSHQVTQMGQEVILRCVPISNHLYFYWYRQILGQKVEFLVSFYNNEISEKSEIFDDQFSVERPDGSNFTLKIRSTKLEDSAMYFCASREDYQETQYFGPGTRLLVL.

The chain joins TRBV7-9 to TRBJ2-1; D is uncertain. Germline values: CDR1 SEHNR, CDR2 FQNEAQ (reference sequence). The CDR3 is made up of 13 amino acids. Trimming pared 5 bases from V and 7 bases from J, leaving 12 bases between. The CDR3 DNA is TGTGCCAGCAGCAATCCAGTCGGGAATGAGCAGTTCTTC. Protein product: CASSNPVGNEQFF.